This TCR beta chain was recovered during a study of low-dose radiotherapy and immunotherapy resistance in tumors. About the study: The treatment that patients received was intravenous nivolumab 240 mg every two weeks plus ipilimumab 1 mg/kg every six weeks. The authors gave intravenous cyclophosphamide 200 mg/m2 every two weeks, one day before radiation and immunotherapy.

This clonotype occurred many times. Documented time point: before trial treatment. Low-dose radiotherapy, low-dose cyclophosphamide, aspirin, ipilimumab and nivolumab were all given to the donors. Eligibility required advanced solid tumors lacking tumor-infiltrating lymphocytes. cDNA synthesis used a TRAV/TRBV-specific primer set for both chains. TCR amplification used 20 to 25 PCR cycles, a constant-region primer and a V-primer adapter. Each CDR3 protein is one row after TCRdb ran MiXCR on the reads. The data contain around 90,000 distinct CDR3 sequences, about 20% of them singletons. The receptor comes from a male donor with prostate cancer. The starting material was PBMCs, obtained before treatment.

CDR3 coding DNA: TGTGCCAGTGATCCGGGACAGGGGAACACTGAAGCTTTCTTT. Translating it yields CASDPGQGNTEAFF. V gene TRBV2 combines with J gene TRBJ1-1; 9 bases are a match to TRBD1. Germline assignment: CDR1 SNHLY and CDR2 FYNNEI. The CDR3 has 14 residues. Trimming cost V 9 bases and J 1 base; bases outside gene matches: 6.